The 21 T cell receptor beta chains reported below all come from one sample, sequenced in a study of OX40 agonist ivuxolimab in advanced cancers. The method was immunoSEQ multiplex PCR; TCRdb's version includes in-frame clones alone and lacks a portion of them. The sample contains 100,000 or so clones, more than 95% of which appear only once. The sample consisted of CD4+ or CD8+ T cells sorted from blood, taken in a trial of the OX40 agonist ivuxolimab. These receptors originate from an adult with an advanced solid tumor such as melanoma, head and neck, liver or kidney cancer.

This clone was recorded once. In nucleotides, the CDR3 is TGTGCCAGCAGCGAGAATGGGGACAGGGGACGGACGGGGCTTTGGAACACTGAAGCTTTCTTT. Its protein product is CASSENGDRGRTGLWNTEAFF. The chain employs TRBV9 and TRBJ1-1; 10 bases agree with TRBD1. Germline CDR1 is SGDLS and CDR2 is YYNGEE. Trimming at V came to 3 bases and at J to 1 base, leaving 21 bases not matched to a gene. This CDR3 contains 21 residues.

The chain employs TRBV5-1 and TRBJ2-1; D gene ambiguous. V lost 4 bases and J 6 bases, leaving 8 bases between the germline ends. The germline V gene has CDR1 SGHRS and CDR2 YFSETQ. CDR3 size: 12 residues. The CDR3 sequence is CASSTRTNEQFF. CDR3 in DNA: TGCGCCAGCAGCACCCGGACCAATGAGCAGTTCTTC. The full variable domain, its missing parts supplied by reference TRBV5-1 and TRBJ2-1, is KAGVTQTPRYLIKTRGQQVTLSCSPISGHRSVSWYQQTPGQGLQFLFEYFSETQRNKGNFPGRFSGRQFSNSRSEMNVSTLELGDSALYLCASSTRTNEQFFGPGTRLTVL.

The chain joins TRBV19 to TRBJ2-1; D gene uncertain. The germline V gene encodes CDR1 LNHDA and CDR2 SQIVND (reference sequence). With 2 bases removed from V and 8 bases from J, the gap between germline ends came to 10 bases. The CDR3 spans 13 residues. CDR3 region: CASSIYGRDEQFF. CDR3 coding DNA: TGTGCCAGTAGTATATATGGTCGGGATGAGCAGTTCTTC. Supplemented by reference TRBV19 and TRBJ2-1, the full variable domain reads DGGITQSPKYLFRKEGQNVTLSCEQNLNHDAMYWYRQDPGQGLRLIYYSQIVNDFQKGDIAEGYSVSREKKESFPLTVTSAQKNPTAFYLCASSIYGRDEQFFGPGTRLTVL.

This chain links TRBV5-1 with TRBJ2-4; 10 bases match TRBD2. Germline V gives CDR1 SGHRS, CDR2 YFSETQ. The CDR3 extends over 19 amino acids. Germline trimming cut 3 bases from V and 1 base from J; bases unmatched to any gene: 13. CDR3 amino acids: CASSSGEREGLLAKNIQYF. The CDR3 bases are TGCGCCAGCAGCTCCGGGGAGCGGGAGGGCCTCTTGGCCAAAAACATTCAGTACTTC.

The chain links TRBV5-6 to TRBJ2-7, with a tentative D call TRBD2 (5 bases). In germline, CDR1 is SGHDT, CDR2 YYEEEE. This CDR3 has 15 residues. With 2 bases removed from V and 3 bases from J, the gap between germline ends came to 15 bases. Here the CDR3 reads CASSFSGLTVYEQYF. The CDR3 nucleotides are TGTGCCAGCAGCTTCTCGGGGTTGACGGTCTACGAGCAGTACTTC. The full variable domain, rest sourced from reference TRBV5-6 and TRBJ2-7, is DAGVTQSPTHLIKTRGQQVTLRCSPKSGHDTVSWYQQALGQGPQFIFQYYEEEERQRGNFPDRFSGHQFPNYSSELNVNALLLGDSALYLCASSFSGLTVYEQYFGPGTRLTVT.

This chain uses TRBV20-1 with TRBJ2-7; D gene unclear. V lost 6 bases, J lost 6 bases, and 9 bases lay in between. CDR3 length equals 10 residues. Germline lookup yields CDR1 DFQATT and CDR2 SNEGSKA (reference sequence). CDR3 amino acids: CSARYGEQYF. The DNA for the CDR3 is TGCAGTGCCCGTTACGGCGAGCAGTACTTC.

This chain links TRBV28 with TRBJ2-3; the D is unclear. The V gene lost 5 bases and the J gene lost 5 bases, with 11 bases spanning the gap. The germline gives CDR1 MDHEN, CDR2 SYDVKM. This CDR3 has 13 residues. CDR3 nucleotide sequence: TGTGCCAGCAGTCTCCTCCATAAAGATACGCAGTATTTT. This gives the protein CASSLLHKDTQYF. Based on the CDR3 plus reference TRBV28 and TRBJ2-3, the full variable domain is DVKVTQSSRYLVKRTGEKVFLECVQDMDHENMFWYRQDPGLGLRLIYFSYDVKMKEKGDIPEGYSVSREKKERFSLILESASTNQTSMYLCASSLLHKDTQYFGPGTRLTVL.

The rearrangement joins TRBV4-2 to TRBJ2-3; a weak D match, TRBD2 (6 bases). This CDR3 is built from 17 residues. Germline V CDR1 and CDR2: LGHNA, YNFKEQ. V shed 0 bases and J shed 6 bases, with 19 bases lying between them. CDR3 residues: CASSQEVVRLGMDTQYF. CDR3 coding DNA: TGTGCCAGCAGCCAAGAAGTAGTGAGACTAGGGATGGATACGCAGTATTTT.

The chain recombines TRBV25-1 with TRBJ2-1, with 12 bases aligning to TRBD2. CDR3 length equals 15 residues. Germline CDR1 reads MGHDK; CDR2 reads SYGVNS. The V gene end was trimmed by 7 bases and the J gene end by 6 bases; junction bases not matched to a gene: 7. CDR3 amino acids: CASIGGLAGLNEQFF. CDR3 DNA sequence: TGTGCCAGCATCGGGGGACTAGCGGGCCTCAATGAGCAGTTCTTC.

CDR3 nucleotides: TGTGCCAGCAGCTTAGCGCTTGGGGGTGCCACTGAAGCTTTCTTT. This gives the protein CASSLALGGATEAFF. This chain uses TRBV7-9 with TRBJ1-1, with D perhaps TRBD1 (5 bases). The germline V and J ends were trimmed by 0 bases and 4 bases, with 12 bases remaining between them. The CDR3 runs to 15 residues. The germline V gene has CDR1 SEHNR and CDR2 FQNEAQ (reference sequence). The entire variable domain, with the rest obtained from reference TRBV7-9 and TRBJ1-1, is as follows: DTGVSQNPRHKITKRGQNVTFRCDPISEHNRLYWYRQTLGQGPEFLTYFQNEAQLEKSRLLSDRFSAERPKGSFSTLEIQRTEQGDSAMYLCASSLALGGATEAFFGQGTRLTVV.

Concerning this clone itself: Other DNA sequences of this sample code for an identical CDR3. V is TRBV2 and J is TRBJ2-3, with a possible D match to TRBD2 (5 bases). The CDR3 runs 20 residues. V lost 1 base to trimming and J lost 0 bases, with 23 bases between them. Germline values: CDR1 SNHLY, CDR2 FYNNEI. CDR3 nucleotides: TGTGCCAGCAGTGAAGGTTATTCAGCGGTGGCGGGCCATAGCACAGATACGCAGTATTTT. Amino acid sequence: CASSEGYSAVAGHSTDTQYF. The full variable domain, completed using reference TRBV2 and TRBJ2-3, is EPEVTQTPSHQVTQMGQEVILRCVPISNHLYFYWYRQILGQKVEFLVSFYNNEISEKSEIFDDQFSVERPDGSNFTLKIRSTKLEDSAMYFCASSEGYSAVAGHSTDTQYFGPGTRLTVL.

In DNA form, the CDR3 reads TGCGCCAGCAGCTTGGAACCGACAGTATACTATGGCTACACCTTC. This encodes CASSLEPTVYYGYTF. This chain uses TRBV5-1 with TRBJ1-2, with TRBD1 as a possible D gene (5 bases). The CDR3 spans 15 residues. The germline gives CDR1 SGHRS, CDR2 YFSETQ. V was cut by 0 bases and J by 3 bases, with 12 bases left in between.

The chain carries TRBV12-5 and TRBJ1-4; 7 bases map to TRBD1. V lost 5 bases, J lost 5 bases, and 8 bases stayed unmatched. Per germline, CDR1 LGHNT and CDR2 FRNRAP. This CDR3 has 15 amino acids. CDR3 residues: CASGPPGQTNEKLFF. The CDR3 bases are TGTGCTAGTGGTCCGCCGGGACAGACGAATGAAAAACTGTTTTTT.

This CDR3 is CASRDAWTGNTGELFF. The CDR3 nucleotides read TGCGCCAGCAGGGATGCCTGGACAGGGAACACCGGGGAGCTGTTTTTT. V is TRBV5-1 and J is TRBJ2-2, with 7 bases identical to TRBD1. V trimming: 5 bases; J trimming: 1 base; junction bases outside the gene matches: 8. Germline V lookup: CDR1 SGHRS, CDR2 YFSETQ. The CDR3 has 16 residues. Together with reference TRBV5-1 and TRBJ2-2, the CDR3 gives the full variable domain: KAGVTQTPRYLIKTRGQQVTLSCSPISGHRSVSWYQQTPGQGLQFLFEYFSETQRNKGNFPGRFSGRQFSNSRSEMNVSTLELGDSALYLCASRDAWTGNTGELFFGEGSRLTVL.

The chain recombines TRBV10-1 with TRBJ2-7; D might be TRBD2 (6 bases). The CDR3 loop spans 15 amino acids. Germline V gene sequence: CDR1 WNHNN, CDR2 SYGVQD (reference sequence). V lost 7 bases, J lost 5 bases, and 21 bases lay in between. The CDR3 is CASTDPRLVQDEQYF. CDR3 coding DNA: TGCGCCAGCACCGACCCCAGACTAGTTCAGGACGAGCAGTACTTC.

This rearrangement joins TRBV21-1 to TRBJ1-1; whether TRBD1, the table's D call, matches the DNA was not checked. TRBV21-1 is assigned pseudogene status. CDR3 length equals 16 residues. The CDR3 nucleotides are TGTGCCAGCAGCAAAGGGGGCGCAGGGGAAAACACTGAAGCTTTCTTT. Translated: CASSKGGAGENTEAFF.

In this sample, this clone turned up once. The CDR3 is CASSSLAEAQETQYF. For the CDR3, the DNA is TGTGCCAGCAGCTCCCTTGCAGAGGCCCAAGAGACCCAGTACTTC. The gene calls are TRBV7-2 and TRBJ2-5; D not resolved. The germline CDR1 and CDR2 sequences are SGHTA and FQGNSA. CDR3 length: 15 residues. V was cut by 4 bases and J by 1 base, with 13 bases left in between.

This chain links TRBV30 with TRBJ2-1, with TRBD2 identical over 10 bases. Germline V gene lookup returns CDR1 GTSNPN and CDR2 SVGIG (reference sequence). The trim removed 3 bases at V and 6 bases at J, leaving 2 bases unmatched. The CDR3 has 13 amino acids. This CDR3 is CAWRAGGLNEQFF. The CDR3 DNA reads TGTGCCTGGAGAGCGGGGGGGCTCAATGAGCAGTTCTTC.

This clone was seen just once. The V and J genes are TRBV28 and TRBJ2-1, with 7 bases lining up with TRBD1. Germline CDR1 and CDR2: MDHEN and SYDVKM. J lost 0 bases, V lost 8 bases, and 7 bases had no gene match. The length of the CDR3 is 15 residues. The CDR3 loop reads CASGPGTDSYNEQFF. The CDR3, as DNA: TGTGCCAGCGGACCCGGGACAGACTCCTACAATGAGCAGTTCTTC. The full variable domain, completed using reference TRBV28 and TRBJ2-1, is DVKVTQSSRYLVKRTGEKVFLECVQDMDHENMFWYRQDPGLGLRLIYFSYDVKMKEKGDIPEGYSVSREKKERFSLILESASTNQTSMYLCASGPGTDSYNEQFFGPGTRLTVL.

The V gene is TRBV27, the J gene TRBJ1-1; D gene uncertain. The CDR3 is 16 amino acids. V was cut by 0 bases and J by 0 bases, with 11 bases left in between. CDR1 is MNHEY and CDR2 is SMNVEV in the germline V gene (reference sequence). Here the CDR3 DNA reads TGTGCCAGCAGTTTATCGATGGACGTGTTGAACACTGAAGCTTTCTTT. It translates to CASSLSMDVLNTEAFF.

The chain recombines TRBV7-3 with TRBJ2-6, with D perhaps assigned TRBD1 or TRBD2 (6 bases each). Trimming took 6 bases from V and 3 from J, leaving 9 bases between them. Germline values: CDR1 SGHTA, CDR2 FQGTGA. This CDR3 comprises 14 residues. CDR3 sequence (DNA): TGTGCCAGCAGACAGGGAGGTGGGGCCAACGTCCTGACTTTC. It encodes CASRQGGGANVLTF.